Shown below are 9 T cell receptor beta chains from a single sample sequenced in a study of blood T cell repertoires in COVID-19. Only in-frame clones appear in the TCRdb table, and some are missing; sequencing was by immunoSEQ multiplex PCR. The sample has approximately 150,000 clones, 84% seen once. Material for sequencing was PBMCs or T cells enriched from blood (not recorded which). The receptors were sampled from a woman between 45 and 60 years old who had recovered from COVID-19.

In this sample, this clone turned up once. This chain links TRBV5-1 with TRBJ2-4, with 10 bases aligning to TRBD2. V dropped 0 bases and J dropped 4; count of bases not matched to a gene: 4. Germline values: CDR1 SGHRS, CDR2 YFSETQ. This CDR3 comprises 16 residues. The CDR3 reads CASSLGTSGGKNIQYF. DNA for the CDR3: TGCGCCAGCAGCTTGGGGACTAGCGGAGGAAAAAACATTCAGTACTTC.

J is TRBJ2-7 and V is TRBV24-1; possibly TRBD1 for D (6 bases). Deletions cut 2 bases from V and 5 bases from J, with 9 bases between. The CDR3 consists of 13 residues. The germline V gene encodes CDR1 KGHDR and CDR2 SFDVKD. The CDR3 DNA reads as TGTGCCACCAGTGATTCCAACAGGGACGAGCAGTACTTC. Its protein is CATSDSNRDEQYF.

This clone was counted between two and nine times. This chain connects TRBV7-2 to TRBJ2-3, with 13 bases fitting TRBD2. From germline, CDR1 is SGHTA and CDR2 FQGNSA. The CDR3 spans 15 residues. V was pared by 6 bases and J by 6 bases, with 6 bases of the junction left unmatched. CDR3: CASSTSGRADDTQYF. The CDR3 nucleotides read TGTGCCAGCAGTACTAGCGGGAGGGCCGATGATACGCAGTATTTT.

This chain joins TRBV3-1 (or the pseudogene TRBV3-2) and TRBJ2-7, with D perhaps matching TRBD1 (8 bases). V was cut by 1 base and J by 3 bases, with 13 bases left in between. Germline V gene data show CDR1 as LGHDT and CDR2 as YNNKEL (reference sequence). The CDR3 runs to 15 residues. The DNA of the CDR3 is TGTGCCAGCAGCCAAGTTACAGGGGGGGGCTACGAGCAGTACTTC. It translates to CASSQVTGGGYEQYF.

The J gene is TRBJ1-5, the V gene TRBV19; unclear D gene. Per germline, CDR1 LNHDA and CDR2 SQIVND (reference sequence). Trimming pared 8 bases from V and 5 bases from J, leaving 10 bases between. The CDR3 length is 12 residues. The CDR3: CASQIGYQPQHF. Written as DNA, the CDR3 is TGTGCCAGTCAAATCGGGTATCAGCCCCAGCATTTT.

The chain joins TRBV20-1 to TRBJ2-7; D not resolved. V was clipped by 5 bases and J by 6 bases, with 11 bases between them. The germline V gene has CDR1 DFQATT and CDR2 SNEGSKA (reference sequence). This CDR3 is built from 11 residues. The CDR3 is CSASLVLEQYF. Written as DNA, the CDR3 is TGCAGTGCTTCTCTCGTACTCGAGCAGTACTTC.

The gene calls are TRBV28 and TRBJ1-2; D gene ambiguous. The CDR3 is 14 amino acids. Germline CDR1 MDHEN, CDR2 SYDVKM. V was trimmed by 10 bases and J by 5 bases, leaving 20 bases between them. CDR3 sequence: CATRGGLATYGYTF. The CDR3, as DNA: TGTGCCACTCGGGGAGGTTTGGCGACTTATGGCTACACCTTC.

The chain has TRBV12-3 or TRBV12-4 and TRBJ1-2, with D unresolved. Trimming cost V 5 bases and J 2 bases, with 6 bases left between them. This CDR3 region has 12 residues. The CDR3 sequence: CASSNQNYGYTF. As DNA, the CDR3 is TGTGCCAGCAGTAACCAGAACTATGGCTACACCTTC.

V and J are TRBV19 and TRBJ2-4, with 11 bases fitting TRBD2. The CDR3 extends over 19 amino acids. J gave up 2 bases and V 4 bases, and 13 bases lay outside the gene matches. Germline CDR1 is LNHDA and CDR2 is SQIVND (reference sequence). DNA of the CDR3: TGTGCCAGTAGTACCTTAATAGCGGGAGGGCCGTGGACCAAAAACATTCAGTACTTC. Translated: CASSTLIAGGPWTKNIQYF. The full variable domain, in which reference TRBV19 and TRBJ2-4 provide the parts outside the CDR3, is DGGITQSPKYLFRKEGQNVTLSCEQNLNHDAMYWYRQDPGQGLRLIYYSQIVNDFQKGDIAEGYSVSREKKESFPLTVTSAQKNPTAFYLCASSTLIAGGPWTKNIQYFGAGTRLSVL.